This T cell receptor beta chain comes out of a study of shared clonotypes between healthy human individuals. General observations from the study: Around 4.9% of naive CD4 clonotypes were shared across a few donors.

Clones were read by immunoSEQ multiplex PCR, and TCRdb kept only the in-frame ones, dropping some. The sample contains approximately 2.5 million clones, around nine tenths of which appear only once. Germline V gene sequence: CDR1 GTSNPN, CDR2 SVGIG (reference sequence). The CDR3 consists of 16 residues. J was trimmed by 8 bases and V by 4 bases; bases with no gene match: 16. Concerning this clone: The antigen is undetermined.

Sequences were obtained from naive CD4+ T cells sorted from blood. Subset described: CD45RA+ positively selected. The V gene is TRBV30, the J gene TRBJ2-1, with 8 bases identical to TRBD2. This clonotype originated in a man aged 18 to 30 in good health. The CDR3 DNA reads TGTGCCTGGAACCTCCGAAGCGGGAGAGGGGGATATGAGCAGTTCTTC. This codes for CAWNLRSGRGGYEQFF.